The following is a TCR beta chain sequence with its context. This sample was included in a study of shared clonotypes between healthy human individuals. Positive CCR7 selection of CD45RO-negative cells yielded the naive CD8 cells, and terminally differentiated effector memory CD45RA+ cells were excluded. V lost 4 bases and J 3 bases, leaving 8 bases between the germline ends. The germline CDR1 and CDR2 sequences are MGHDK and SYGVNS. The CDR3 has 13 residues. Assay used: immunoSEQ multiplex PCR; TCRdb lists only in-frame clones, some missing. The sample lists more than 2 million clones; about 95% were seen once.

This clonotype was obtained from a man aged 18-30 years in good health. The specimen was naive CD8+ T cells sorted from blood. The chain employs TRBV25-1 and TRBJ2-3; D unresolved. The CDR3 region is CASSVESTDTQYF. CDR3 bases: TGTGCCAGCAGTGTGGAAAGTACAGATACGCAGTATTTT.